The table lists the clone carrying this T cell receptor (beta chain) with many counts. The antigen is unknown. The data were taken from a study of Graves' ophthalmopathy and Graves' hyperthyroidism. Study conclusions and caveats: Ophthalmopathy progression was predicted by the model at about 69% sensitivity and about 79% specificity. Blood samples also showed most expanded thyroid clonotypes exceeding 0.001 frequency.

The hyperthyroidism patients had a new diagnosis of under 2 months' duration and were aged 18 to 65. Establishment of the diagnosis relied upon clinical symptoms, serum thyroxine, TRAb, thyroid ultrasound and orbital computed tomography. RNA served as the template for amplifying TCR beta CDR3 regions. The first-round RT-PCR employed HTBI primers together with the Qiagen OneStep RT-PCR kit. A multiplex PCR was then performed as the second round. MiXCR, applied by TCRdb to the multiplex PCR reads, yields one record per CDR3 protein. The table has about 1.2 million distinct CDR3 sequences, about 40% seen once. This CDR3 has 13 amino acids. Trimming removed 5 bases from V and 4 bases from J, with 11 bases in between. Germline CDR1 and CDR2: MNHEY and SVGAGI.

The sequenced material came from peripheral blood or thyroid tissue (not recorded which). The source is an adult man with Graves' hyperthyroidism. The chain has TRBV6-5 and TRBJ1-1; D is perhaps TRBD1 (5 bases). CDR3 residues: CASSIQGATEAFF. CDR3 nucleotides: TGTGCCAGCAGTATCCAGGGAGCCACTGAAGCTTTCTTT.